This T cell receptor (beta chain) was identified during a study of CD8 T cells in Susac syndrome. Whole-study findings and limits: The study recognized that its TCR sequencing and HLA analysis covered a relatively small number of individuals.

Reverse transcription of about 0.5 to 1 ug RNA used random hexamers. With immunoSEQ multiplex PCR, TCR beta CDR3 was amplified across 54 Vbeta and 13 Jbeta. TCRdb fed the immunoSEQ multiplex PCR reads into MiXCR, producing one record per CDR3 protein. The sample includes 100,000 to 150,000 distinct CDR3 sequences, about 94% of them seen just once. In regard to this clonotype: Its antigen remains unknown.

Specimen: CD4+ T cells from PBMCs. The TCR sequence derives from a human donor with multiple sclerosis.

CDR3 sequence reads: CASSQGVRANVLTF. The CDR3 nucleotides read TGTGCCAGCAGCCAAGGAGTTAGGGCCAACGTCCTGACTTTC. J is TRBJ2-6 and V is TRBV3-1, with D unresolved. CDR3 length equals 14 residues. Germline V gene data show CDR1 as LGHDT and CDR2 as YNNKEL (reference sequence). Trimming pared 1 base from V and 5 bases from J, leaving 6 bases between.